This T cell receptor (beta chain) was captured in a study of human T cells and chemical hapten exposure. There are many counts of this clonotype. TCRdb analysed the RACE reads with MiXCR anew, one entry per CDR3 protein. The table lists 300,000 to 450,000 distinct CDR3 sequences, roughly 5.3% of them singletons. Described time point: pre-sensitization, week 0. Stated treatment: therapeutic diphenylcyclopropenone sensitization with weekly scalp DPC. The CDR3 has 17 residues. The germline CDR1 and CDR2 sequences are LGHNA and YSLEER. Trimming took 4 bases from V and 0 from J, leaving 15 bases between them.

The sample consisted of whole blood, taken in connection with sensitization to the hapten diphenylcyclopropenone (DPC). The TCR sequence derives from a woman between 50 and 59 years old with alopecia areata. Some clones in this sample may be carry-over from other donors' samples. The chain is built from TRBV4-3 and TRBJ1-4, with D perhaps matching TRBD1 (6 bases). The CDR3 spells CASSRPPYRATNEKLFF. DNA of the CDR3: TGCGCCAGCAGCCGCCCCCCCTACAGGGCAACTAATGAAAAACTGTTTTTT.